The clone carrying this T cell receptor (beta chain) was counted at least ten times. Its antigen is currently unknown. This sample stems from a study of early T cells in non-severe SARS-CoV-2 infection. Study in general: The chains were unpaired, and the sequenced material was bulk RNA from unsorted whole blood.

V was trimmed by 8 bases and J by 5 bases, leaving 15 bases between them. Germline values: CDR1 SEHNR, CDR2 FQNEAQ (reference sequence). CDR3 length: 13 residues. The protocol attached unique molecular identifiers to individual cDNA molecules. TCRdb redid the calling of the 5' RACE reads with MiXCR, one entry per CDR3 protein. Here the sample spans around 37,000 distinct CDR3 sequences, about 10% being singletons. Regarding the study as a whole: Database matching using VDJdb favored anti-spike CD8 responses, with private and CD4 specificities left missing.

This TCR was sampled from an adult who was a healthcare worker with PCR-confirmed SARS-CoV-2 infection or an uninfected control (not recorded which). Sequenced material: whole blood. V gene TRBV7-9 combines with J gene TRBJ1-1, with TRBD1 as a possible D gene (6 bases). The CDR3 DNA reads as TGTGCCAGCGACAGGACTCCGGGGACTGAAGCTTTCTTT. It is translated as CASDRTPGTEAFF.